The 28 T cell receptor beta chains given below trace back to one sample, sequenced in a study of PD-1 blockade in classical Hodgkin lymphoma. Autologous stem cell transplantation was followed by relapse in every patient, and brentuximab vedotin exposure varied. Here immunoSEQ multiplex PCR was the method, and the copy in TCRdb shows in-frame clones only, minus some. The sample has roughly 38,000 clones, around 86% seen once. Material: peripheral blood mononuclear cells (PBMCs), obtained before the second cycle of nivolumab. The receptors were sampled from a human donor with classical Hodgkin lymphoma.

The CDR3 protein is CASSQRTVAYNEQFF. DNA for the CDR3: TGCGCCAGCAGCCAAAGGACGGTGGCCTACAATGAGCAGTTCTTC. The V gene is TRBV4-1, the J gene TRBJ2-1; D is unclear. The V gene lost 2 bases and the J gene lost 2 bases, with 10 bases spanning the gap. The CDR3 contains 15 residues. In germline, CDR1 is MGHRA, CDR2 YSYEKL.

This rearrangement joins TRBV30 to TRBJ1-5; the D gene is possibly TRBD1 (5 bases). Germline values: CDR1 GTSNPN, CDR2 SVGIG (reference sequence). There are 15 residues in the CDR3. The ends were cut back, 2 bases at V and 1 base at J, with 12 bases in the middle. The CDR3: CAWSPSRQSNQPQHF. CDR3 nucleotides: TGTGCCTGGAGTCCCTCCCGACAGAGCAATCAGCCCCAGCATTTT. The whole variable domain, filled in from reference TRBV30 and TRBJ1-5, reads SQTIHQWPATLVQPVGSPLSLECTVEGTSNPNLYWYRQAAGRGLQLLFYSVGIGQISSEVPQNLSASRPQDRQFILSSKKLLLSDSGFYLCAWSPSRQSNQPQHFGDGTRLSIL.

This clone was detected once. This chain links TRBV11-2 with TRBJ2-1; a possible D gene is TRBD2 (5 bases). From germline, CDR1 is SGHAT and CDR2 FQNNGV. The CDR3 loop spans 15 amino acids. The V end lost 0 bases, the J end lost 8 bases, and 14 bases lay between the germline ends. CDR3 sequence: CASSLEFHGNDEQFF. Here the CDR3 DNA reads TGTGCCAGCAGCTTAGAATTTCACGGGAACGATGAGCAGTTCTTC.

The chain couples TRBV27 to TRBJ2-1, with 13 bases aligning to TRBD2. The germline gives CDR1 MNHEY, CDR2 SMNVEV (reference sequence). This CDR3 has 18 amino acids. V gave up 1 base and J gave up 9 bases; unmatched junction bases: 12. The CDR3 loop is CASSLYGLAGVAQGEQFF. DNA of the CDR3: TGTGCCAGCAGTTTATACGGACTAGCGGGGGTCGCGCAAGGTGAGCAGTTCTTC.

A single count supports this clone. The chain couples TRBV6-1 to TRBJ2-7; no firm D call. The V gene lost 2 bases and the J gene lost 2 bases, with 7 bases spanning the gap. This CDR3 has 13 amino acids. Germline assignment: CDR1 MNHNS and CDR2 SASEGT. The CDR3 protein is CASSEYMTYEQYF. DNA of the CDR3: TGTGCCAGCAGTGAATATATGACCTACGAGCAGTACTTC.

The chain is built from TRBV29-1 and TRBJ2-1; D is perhaps TRBD1 (5 bases). V dropped 4 bases and J dropped 8 bases, with 15 bases sitting between them. This CDR3 is built from 13 residues. CDR1 is SQVTM and CDR2 is ANQGSEA in the germline V gene. CDR3 sequence: CSVGGRMMDEQFF. CDR3 nucleotides: TGCAGCGTTGGGGGCAGGATGATGGATGAGCAGTTCTTC.

The V call is TRBV4-1, the J call TRBJ2-7; D may correspond to TRBD1 or TRBD2 (5 bases each). Trimming left V 1 base short and J 1 base short, with 8 bases between. CDR1 and CDR2 from the germline V gene are MGHRA and YSYEKL. This CDR3 is built from 14 residues. CDR3 region: CASSQGDLSYEQYF. In DNA, the CDR3 is TGCGCCAGCAGCCAAGGGGACCTTTCCTACGAGCAGTACTTC.

The genes are TRBV4-1 and TRBJ2-3; D may be TRBD1 (8 bases). Germline V gives CDR1 MGHRA, CDR2 YSYEKL. V lost 3 bases to trimming and J lost 0 bases, with 31 bases between them. The CDR3 length is 22 residues. The CDR3 region has the DNA TGCGCCAGCAGCCACGAAGGACAGGGAGGGAACCACCGACTAGTTAGCACAGATACGCAGTATTTT. This sequence encodes CASSHEGQGGNHRLVSTDTQYF.

The chain links TRBV9 to TRBJ2-2; 7 positions agree with TRBD2. The trim removed 0 bases at V and 4 bases at J, leaving 9 bases unmatched. This CDR3 comprises 17 residues. CDR1 is SGDLS and CDR2 is YYNGEE in the germline V gene. CDR3 protein: CASSVVLGTTTTGELFF. The DNA of the CDR3 is TGTGCCAGCAGCGTAGTCTTGGGGACTACGACCACCGGGGAGCTGTTTTTT.

The J gene is TRBJ1-5, the V gene TRBV28; 9 bases match TRBD1. Trimming removed 5 bases from V and 4 bases from J; junction bases left unmatched: 9. The length of the CDR3 is 16 residues. Germline-derived CDR1 and CDR2 are MDHEN and SYDVKM. CDR3 in DNA: TGTGCCAGCAGTCCTTACCGGGACAGGGTAAATCAGCCCCAGCATTTT. This gives the protein CASSPYRDRVNQPQHF.

The gene calls are TRBV6-6 and TRBJ2-3; D is unresolved. The CDR3 runs 14 residues. Germline assignment: CDR1 MNHNY and CDR2 SVGAGI (reference sequence). V lost 8 bases and J lost 0, with 12 bases in between. The CDR3 sequence: CASGAQLSTDTQYF. Here the CDR3 DNA reads TGTGCCAGCGGAGCACAACTCAGCACAGATACGCAGTATTTT.

The V gene is TRBV27, the J gene TRBJ2-3, with D perhaps matching TRBD2 (6 bases). The CDR3 spans 14 residues. V gave up 8 bases and J gave up 4 bases, with 16 bases separating them. Per the germline V gene, CDR1 is MNHEY and CDR2 is SMNVEV (reference sequence). In DNA, the CDR3 is TGTGCCAGCTGGGCCCGGGGGACCTCAGATACGCAGTATTTT. Its protein is CASWARGTSDTQYF.

The CDR3 nucleotides are TGTGCCAGCAGTTTGTTCCAGGGAATCTACGAGCAGTACTTC. This codes for CASSLFQGIYEQYF. The chain links TRBV27 to TRBJ2-7; D is possibly TRBD1 (5 bases). V lost 3 bases to trimming and J lost 3 bases, with 12 bases between them. The CDR3 runs to 14 residues. Germline CDR1 is MNHEY and CDR2 is SMNVEV (reference sequence).

This rearrangement joins TRBV6-5 to TRBJ2-5; 8 bases fit TRBD2. J was trimmed by 5 bases and V by 6 bases; bases with no gene match: 11. This CDR3 contains 15 residues. The germline V gene encodes CDR1 MNHEY and CDR2 SVGAGI. Written as DNA, the CDR3 is TGTGCCAGCAGCCGGGGAAGCGGGGGCCGGGAGACCCAGTACTTC. Its translation is CASSRGSGGRETQYF.

The rearrangement uses TRBV4-1 and TRBJ1-2; a weak D match, TRBD1 (5 bases). The CDR3 is made up of 17 amino acids. The V gene's germline CDR1 is MGHRA and CDR2 YSYEKL. Trimming shortened V by 0 bases and J by 0 bases, and 14 bases separated the two germline ends. The CDR3: CASSQDRGTVTNYGYTF. In DNA, the CDR3 is TGCGCCAGCAGCCAAGATCGTGGGACGGTTACTAACTATGGCTACACCTTC.

This chain joins TRBV6-6 and TRBJ2-1; no reliable D call. In germline, CDR1 is MNHNY, CDR2 SVGAGI (reference sequence). Between the trimmed V and J ends, which lost 5 bases and 4 bases, there was a span of 3 bases. This CDR3 is built from 11 residues. The CDR3 coding sequence is TGTGCCAGCAGTAAATACAATGAGCAGTTCTTC. Translation gives CASSKYNEQFF.

CDR3 coding DNA: TGTGCCAGCAGCGTAGCGGGGGTTGGGGCCAACGTCCTGACTTTC. Its translation is CASSVAGVGANVLTF. The chain uses TRBV9 and TRBJ2-6; D possibly corresponds to TRBD2 (6 bases). V was pared by 0 bases and J by 3 bases, with 7 bases between. The CDR3 is 15 amino acids. Per the germline V gene, CDR1 is SGDLS and CDR2 is YYNGEE. The full variable domain, completed using reference TRBV9 and TRBJ2-6, is DSGVTQTPKHLITATGQRVTLRCSPRSGDLSVYWYQQSLDQGLQFLIQYYNGEERAKGNILERFSAQQFPDLHSELNLSSLELGDSALYFCASSVAGVGANVLTFGAGSRLTVL.

The V call is TRBV5-1, the J call TRBJ2-3; 13 bases agree with TRBD2. V lost 0 bases, J lost 4 bases, and 5 bases stayed unmatched. This CDR3 region has 17 residues. Per the germline V gene, CDR1 is SGHRS and CDR2 is YFSETQ. CDR3 nucleotide sequence: TGCGCCAGCAGCTTGGGGACTAGCGGGAGTAAGGCAGATACGCAGTATTTT. Translation gives CASSLGTSGSKADTQYF.

This chain connects TRBV27 to TRBJ2-1; D is uncertain. The V and J ends lost 2 bases and 7 bases respectively, with 6 bases between them. The CDR3 sequence is 12 residues long. Germline CDR1 reads MNHEY; CDR2 reads SMNVEV (reference sequence). CDR3 nucleotide sequence: TGTGCCAGCAGTTTAATGGGAAATGAGCAGTTCTTC. Protein product: CASSLMGNEQFF.

This clone appeared a single time. The V gene is TRBV28, the J gene TRBJ2-1; a weak D match, TRBD1 (6 bases). The CDR3 has 16 residues. Trimming pared 6 bases from V and 1 base from J, leaving 16 bases between. CDR1 is MDHEN and CDR2 is SYDVKM in the germline V gene. The CDR3, as DNA: TGTGCCAGCAGCAATGGACAGTTCCAATCCTACAATGAGCAGTTCTTC. This sequence encodes CASSNGQFQSYNEQFF.

This clone has just a few counts. The rearrangement joins TRBV28 to TRBJ1-5; the D is unclear. Per germline, CDR1 MDHEN and CDR2 SYDVKM. CDR3 length equals 11 residues. Trimming removed 2 bases from V and 11 bases from J, with 7 bases in between. CDR3 sequence reads: CASSLQRTQHF. CDR3 nucleotides: TGTGCCAGCAGTTTACAAAGAACCCAGCATTTT. Full variable domain (missing parts from reference TRBV28 and TRBJ1-5): DVKVTQSSRYLVKRTGEKVFLECVQDMDHENMFWYRQDPGLGLRLIYFSYDVKMKEKGDIPEGYSVSREKKERFSLILESASTNQTSMYLCASSLQRTQHFGDGTRLSIL.

This clone was detected once. The rearrangement joins TRBV27 to TRBJ2-7; TRBD2 matches at 12 bases. The CDR3 contains 14 residues. Germline CDR1 reads MNHEY; CDR2 reads SMNVEV (reference sequence). Trimming at V came to 6 bases and at J to 5 bases, leaving 5 bases not matched to a gene. CDR3 protein: CASSRLAGADEQYF. The CDR3 coding sequence is TGTGCCAGCAGCCGACTAGCGGGAGCGGACGAGCAGTACTTC.

The chain carries TRBV27 and TRBJ2-7, with 8 bases lining up with TRBD1. J was trimmed by 7 bases and V by 5 bases; bases with no gene match: 7. This CDR3 has 13 amino acids. Germline CDR1 MNHEY, CDR2 SMNVEV (reference sequence). This chain's CDR3 is CASSEDRASEQYF. In DNA form, the CDR3 reads TGTGCCAGCAGTGAGGACAGGGCGAGTGAGCAGTACTTC.

The chain combines TRBV5-5 with TRBJ1-4; D possibly corresponds to TRBD1 (5 bases). With 1 base removed from V and 1 base from J, the gap between germline ends came to 8 bases. CDR3 size: 15 residues. The germline gives CDR1 SGHKS, CDR2 YYEKEE (reference sequence). The CDR3 spells CASSLYGGTNEKLFF. The CDR3 DNA reads as TGTGCCAGCAGCTTGTATGGGGGAACTAATGAAAAACTGTTTTTT. Drawing the rest from reference TRBV5-5 and TRBJ1-4, the complete variable domain is DAGVTQSPTHLIKTRGQQVTLRCSPISGHKSVSWYQQVLGQGPQFIFQYYEKEERGRGNFPDRFSARQFPNYSSELNVNALLLGDSALYLCASSLYGGTNEKLFFGSGTQLSVL.

This clone has just a few counts. The chain has TRBV9 and TRBJ2-7, with 7 nucleotides matching TRBD2. The CDR3 has 15 amino acids. Germline V gene lookup returns CDR1 SGDLS and CDR2 YYNGEE. The trim removed 0 bases at V and 0 bases at J, leaving 3 bases unmatched. The CDR3 nucleotides read TGTGCCAGCAGCGTAGGAAGCGGGAACTCCTACGAGCAGTACTTC. It is translated as CASSVGSGNSYEQYF. Using reference TRBV9 and TRBJ2-7 for the parts outside the CDR3, the full variable domain is DSGVTQTPKHLITATGQRVTLRCSPRSGDLSVYWYQQSLDQGLQFLIQYYNGEERAKGNILERFSAQQFPDLHSELNLSSLELGDSALYFCASSVGSGNSYEQYFGPGTRLTVT.

The table lists this clone with a few counts. The chain recombines TRBV21-1 with TRBJ2-1. TRBV21-1 is designated a pseudogene. The CDR3 runs to 17 residues. The CDR3 nucleotides read TGTGCCAGCAGCAACCCACCGGGCAGGGAGCCGGCAGGTGAGCAGTTCTTC. It specifies CASSNPPGREPAGEQFF.

The CDR3 reads CASSLGLRTATYGYTF. Written as DNA, the CDR3 is TGTGCCAGCAGCTTAGGTTTACGGACGGCAACCTATGGCTACACCTTC. The chain couples TRBV7-2 to TRBJ1-2; D gene ambiguous. CDR3 size: 16 residues. Germline CDR1 reads SGHTA; CDR2 reads FQGNSA. Trimming cost V 1 base and J 4 bases, with 16 bases left between them.

The chain links TRBV5-6 to TRBJ2-3; tentatively, D is TRBD1 (5 bases). CDR3 length: 15 amino acids. The V gene's germline CDR1 is SGHDT and CDR2 YYEEEE. The germline V and J ends were trimmed by 4 bases and 5 bases, with 17 bases remaining between them. CDR3 in amino acids: CASSPGQGWGDTQYF. CDR3 in DNA: TGTGCCAGCAGCCCCGGACAAGGGTGGGGAGATACGCAGTATTTT.